Listed below are T cell receptor beta chains from one sample, sequenced in a study of blood T cell repertoires in COVID-19. The table came from immunoSEQ multiplex PCR; TCRdb's copy has only in-frame clones and leaves some out. The table includes approximately 110,000 clones, roughly 86% detected once. Sequences were obtained from peripheral blood. The receptors derive from a human donor in a cohort sampled during active COVID-19. Both conserved end residues are part of each CDR3. D genes are given only for firm matches. Clone size appears in some rows only: once, few, many, or a class for an expanded clone.

v_call: TRBV3-1/TRBV3-2; d_call: TRBD2; j_call: TRBJ2-5; clone_size: .; cdr3_aa: CASSQGTSGEGETQYF; cdr3_nt: TGTGCCAGCAGCCAAGGGACTAGCGGGGAGGGGGAGACCCAGTACTTC
v_call: TRBV27; d_call: TRBD2; j_call: TRBJ2-5; clone_size: once; cdr3_aa: CASRGLAGGVQETQYF; cdr3_nt: TGTGCCAGCAGGGGACTAGCGGGAGGCGTACAAGAGACCCAGTACTTC
v_call: TRBV9; d_call: .; j_call: TRBJ2-2; clone_size: .; cdr3_aa: CASSVGGIVSGELFF; cdr3_nt: TGTGCCAGCAGCGTAGGAGGGATTGTTTCCGGGGAGCTGTTTTTT
v_call: TRBV6-5; d_call: TRBD2; j_call: TRBJ2-7; clone_size: once; cdr3_aa: CARREGEQYF; cdr3_nt: TGTGCCAGGCGGGAGGGCGAGCAGTACTTC
v_call: TRBV5-1; d_call: TRBD1; j_call: TRBJ2-6; clone_size: once; cdr3_aa: CASSAEGQPGANVLTF; cdr3_nt: TGCGCCAGCAGCGCAGAGGGACAGCCTGGGGCCAACGTCCTGACTTTC
v_call: TRBV28; d_call: TRBD1; j_call: TRBJ2-1; clone_size: .; cdr3_aa: CASSQVGTGAYNEQFF; cdr3_nt: TGTGCCAGCAGCCAGGTCGGGACAGGGGCCTACAATGAGCAGTTCTTC
v_call: TRBV4-1; d_call: .; j_call: TRBJ2-7; clone_size: .; cdr3_aa: CASSQKYPPAGGSSEQYF; cdr3_nt: TGCGCCAGCAGCCAAAAGTACCCGCCGGCGGGTGGATCTAGCGAGCAGTACTTC
v_call: TRBV2; d_call: .; j_call: TRBJ1-1; clone_size: .; cdr3_aa: CASRVRGTEAFF; cdr3_nt: TGTGCCAGCAGGGTGAGGGGGACTGAAGCTTTCTTT
v_call: TRBV5-1; d_call: .; j_call: TRBJ2-1; clone_size: .; cdr3_aa: CASSLPSDEQFF; cdr3_nt: TGCGCCAGCAGCTTGCCGTCTGATGAGCAGTTCTTC
v_call: TRBV10-3; d_call: TRBD1; j_call: TRBJ2-1; clone_size: .; cdr3_aa: CAIREDRGGYNEQFF; cdr3_nt: TGTGCCATCAGGGAGGACAGGGGCGGGTACAATGAGCAGTTCTTC